A selection of T cell receptor beta chains follows, all from one sample in a study of blood T cell repertoires in COVID-19. Sequencing used immunoSEQ multiplex PCR; TCRdb keeps in-frame clones, though not all of them. The repertoire holds over 300,000 clones, with roughly 90% as singletons. The specimen sequenced was peripheral blood. All receptors come from a young man who had recovered from COVID-19. Each CDR3 is given with its conserved first and last residue. Fields, in order: J gene, clone size, D gene, V gene, CDR3 DNA, CDR3 protein. A D gene is named only where the DNA matches it firmly. Clone size is shown for a subset of rows, as once, few, many or a class of expanded clone.

TRBJ2-7,few,NA,TRBV5-6,TGTGCCAGCAGCTGGAGCTGGAGGAGTTCCTACGAGCAGTACTTC,CASSWSWRSSYEQYF
TRBJ2-3,NA,NA,TRBV12-3/TRBV12-4,TGTGCCAGCAGCAAGGGACTCCACTCCGAGGAGTATTTT,CASSKGLHSEEYF
TRBJ2-1,NA,TRBD2,TRBV5-8,TGTGCCAGCAGTTTCACCGGGACTAGCGGGTACAATGAGCAGTTCTTC,CASSFTGTSGYNEQFF
TRBJ2-3,NA,TRBD1,TRBV9,TGTGCCAGCAGCACCTCCTCCGGGACAGGGGGCCTGAGCACAGATACGCAGTATTTT,CASSTSSGTGGLSTDTQYF
TRBJ2-2,NA,NA,TRBV27,TGTGCCAGCAGTTCAAACACCGGGGAGCTGTTTTTT,CASSSNTGELFF
TRBJ1-1,NA,NA,TRBV3-1/TRBV3-2,TGTGCCAGCAGCCAAGAGGAGGGGATAGGCACTGAAGCTTTCTTT,CASSQEEGIGTEAFF
TRBJ2-7,once,NA,TRBV3-1/TRBV3-2,TGTGCCAGCAGCCATGCGACAGGATCCTACGAGCAGTACTTC,CASSHATGSYEQYF
TRBJ1-5,once,TRBD1,TRBV5-6,TGTGCCAGCAGCTTCGGCGGACAGGGTAATCAGCCCCAGCATTTT,CASSFGGQGNQPQHF
TRBJ2-1,NA,TRBD2,TRBV19,TGTGCCAGTCGTACGCGGGGCGGGAGAGTGAATGAGCAGTTCTTC,CASRTRGGRVNEQFF
TRBJ1-1,NA,TRBD1,TRBV2,TGTGCCAGCAGTCCTAGTGGGGGACAGGGACTGGGGGCTTTCTTT,CASSPSGGQGLGAFF
TRBJ1-4,NA,TRBD1,TRBV5-4,TGTGCCAGCAGCTTGGCCGGGACAGGGGATGAAAAACTGTTTTTT,CASSLAGTGDEKLFF
TRBJ1-1,NA,TRBD1,TRBV7-8,TGTGCCAGCAGCCGGGGGACAGGGGGTGCGTTGAACACTGAAGCTTTCTTT,CASSRGTGGALNTEAFF
TRBJ2-7,NA,TRBD1,TRBV6-5,TGTGCCAGCAGAGCACTTCCAGGGGGCTCCTACGAGCAGTACTTC,CASRALPGGSYEQYF
TRBJ1-2,NA,NA,TRBV5-4,TGTGCCAGCAGCTTCCAGGTTACCGACTATGGCTACACCTTC,CASSFQVTDYGYTF
TRBJ1-5,NA,NA,TRBV19,TGTGCCAGTAGTATTCGGCAGGACACTAATAACAATCAGCCCCAGCATTTT,CASSIRQDTNNNQPQHF
TRBJ1-5,NA,NA,TRBV3-1/TRBV3-2,TGTGCCAGCAGCCAAGTTAGGGGGCCCCAGCATTTT,CASSQVRGPQHF
TRBJ2-2,NA,TRBD2,TRBV5-6,TGTGCCAGCAGCTTTAGGACTAGCGGGAACACCGGGGAGCTGTTTTTT,CASSFRTSGNTGELFF
TRBJ1-1,NA,NA,TRBV30,TGTGCCTGGAGTGTCGAGGTCGGGAACACTGAAGCTTTCTTT,CAWSVEVGNTEAFF
TRBJ1-4,once,NA,TRBV7-7,TGTGCTAGCAGCCGCGCGGCAGTTAATAATGAAAAACTGTTTTTT,CASSRAAVNNEKLFF
TRBJ1-2,NA,NA,TRBV12-3/TRBV12-4,TGTGCCAGCAGTCCCGACGGAGCCTATGGCTACACCTTC,CASSPDGAYGYTF
TRBJ1-1,NA,NA,TRBV27,TGTGCCAGCAGTTTATCCCCGGGGAACACTGAAGCTTTCTTT,CASSLSPGNTEAFF
TRBJ1-6,once,TRBD1,TRBV10-3,TGTGCCATCCGGACAGGGGCAGATTCACCCCTCCACTTT,CAIRTGADSPLHF
TRBJ1-1,NA,NA,TRBV7-9,TGTGCCAGCAGCCCAACTCGGGAAAGCACTGAAGCTTTCTTT,CASSPTRESTEAFF
TRBJ2-3,NA,NA,TRBV7-3,TGTGCCAGCAGTTTTAGGGAGGATACGCAGTATTTT,CASSFREDTQYF
TRBJ1-5,few,NA,TRBV4-1,TGCGCCAGCAGCCAAGATCCAGGGGCAGGCCTTAGCAATCAGCCCCAGCATTTT,CASSQDPGAGLSNQPQHF
TRBJ2-1,NA,NA,TRBV9,TGTGCCAGCAGCGTCCCCCATTCAGGGGACATGACCTCCTACAATGAGCAGTTCTTC,CASSVPHSGDMTSYNEQFF
TRBJ1-2,NA,TRBD1,TRBV12-3/TRBV12-4,TGTGCCAGCAGTCCGGGACAGGGGTGGGGCTACACCTTC,CASSPGQGWGYTF
TRBJ2-2,NA,NA,TRBV6-6,TGTGCCAGCAGTGAGACAGCAACGAACACCGGGGAGCTGTTTTTT,CASSETATNTGELFF
TRBJ2-5,NA,TRBD1,TRBV27,TGTGCCAGCAGTTTATATATACAGGGGGTAGAGACCCAGTACTTC,CASSLYIQGVETQYF
TRBJ2-1,NA,TRBD2,TRBV19,TGTGCCAGTAGTATAACCGGACTAGAGGCCAATGAGCAGTTCTTC,CASSITGLEANEQFF
TRBJ1-2,NA,TRBD1,TRBV6-5,TGTGCCAGCAGTTCAAGGTCGGAGGGGGCGGGTGGCTACACCTTC,CASSSRSEGAGGYTF